This passage covers 9 T cell receptor beta chains from one sample sequenced in a study of blood T cell repertoires in COVID-19. Using immunoSEQ multiplex PCR, the repertoire was profiled, and TCRdb retains in-frame clones only, with some absent. The table includes some 94,000 clones, 85% to 90% detected once. The sequencing input was peripheral blood. These receptors were obtained from a human donor in a cohort sampled during active COVID-19.

The chain is built from TRBV19 and TRBJ2-1; the D gene is possibly TRBD2 (5 bases). Germline CDR1 is LNHDA and CDR2 is SQIVND (reference sequence). V was pared by 6 bases and J by 2 bases, with 11 bases between. The CDR3 extends over 14 amino acids. In DNA form, the CDR3 reads TGTGCCAGTAGCCGGGGTCGGACCTACAATGAGCAGTTCTTC. Translating it yields CASSRGRTYNEQFF.

On this clone: A read error is likely, as this CDR3 ends without the conserved phenylalanine or tryptophan. The limits of the CDR3 on the DNA are not certain, so only TCRdb's listed CDR3 is given. Other DNA sequences in this specimen translate into the identical CDR3. The rearrangement uses TRBV4-1 and TRBJ2-3; whether TRBD2, the table's D call, matches the DNA was not checked. The CDR3 has 14 residues if both end residues are counted. CDR1 is MGHRA, CDR2 YSYEKL, per germline. CDR3: CASSQDRSSGSISL.

The table lists this clone with a few counts. The genes are TRBV7-3 and TRBJ2-7; D is undetermined. Trimming shortened V by 2 bases and J by 1 base, and 15 bases separated the two germline ends. The CDR3 runs 16 residues. Per germline, CDR1 SGHTA and CDR2 FQGTGA. The CDR3 DNA reads TGTGCCAGCAGCTTATCGAAGATCGGCGGATCCTACGAGCAGTACTTC. Its translation: CASSLSKIGGSYEQYF.

The CDR3 sequence is CASSSPAGLSYEQYF. The CDR3 DNA is TGTGCCAGCAGTTCCCCAGCAGGGCTTTCCTACGAGCAGTACTTC. The chain joins TRBV27 to TRBJ2-7; maybe TRBD1 (5 bases). This CDR3 contains 15 residues. The V end lost 4 bases, the J end lost 1 base, and 14 bases lay between the germline ends. Germline lookup yields CDR1 MNHEY and CDR2 SMNVEV (reference sequence).

The chain employs TRBV5-1 and TRBJ2-1; 9 bases line up with TRBD2. The CDR3 is 16 amino acids. Per the germline V gene, CDR1 is SGHRS and CDR2 is YFSETQ. After removal of 0 bases from V and 4 bases from J, the junction contained 5 bases not matched to a gene. The CDR3 protein is CASSLATSGSYNEQFF. CDR3 sequence (DNA): TGCGCCAGCAGCTTGGCGACTAGCGGTTCTTACAATGAGCAGTTCTTC.

The J gene is TRBJ2-5, the V gene TRBV5-1; D perhaps matches TRBD2 (6 bases). The CDR3 spans 15 residues. Germline V gene sequence: CDR1 SGHRS, CDR2 YFSETQ. Trimming left V 3 bases short and J 5 bases short, with 17 bases between. The CDR3 loop is CASSSNLGGRETQYF. The CDR3 nucleotides read TGCGCCAGCAGCTCCAACCTGGGAGGTCGTGAGACCCAGTACTTC.

The V call is TRBV27, the J call TRBJ1-1; D is possibly TRBD1 (5 bases). V lost 3 bases and J lost 4, with 12 bases in between. The CDR3 sequence is 14 residues long. Per the germline V gene, CDR1 is MNHEY and CDR2 is SMNVEV (reference sequence). CDR3 residues: CASSFGGGGTEAFF. The CDR3 DNA sequence: TGTGCCAGCAGTTTCGGGGGTGGTGGCACTGAAGCTTTCTTT.

The rearrangement joins TRBV24-1 to TRBJ2-1; TRBD1 aligns across 10 bases. The length of the CDR3 is 16 residues. After removal of 4 bases from V and 4 bases from J, the junction contained 6 bases not matched to a gene. Germline V gene data show CDR1 as KGHDR and CDR2 as SFDVKD. In DNA, the CDR3 is TGTGCCACCAGTGACACGACAGGGGGCAGGTACAATGAGCAGTTCTTC. It codes for CATSDTTGGRYNEQFF.

The chain is built from TRBV7-9 and TRBJ1-2; 7 bases agree with TRBD1. With V trimmed by 5 bases and J by 3 bases, 12 bases remained unmatched. CDR1 and CDR2 from the germline V gene are SEHNR and FQNEAQ (reference sequence). This CDR3 contains 16 residues. CDR3 loop: CASSQGRQGQYYGYTF. CDR3 DNA: TGTGCCAGCAGCCAGGGCCGACAGGGACAATACTATGGCTACACCTTC.